This TCR beta chain was captured by sequencing in a study of T cells in Graves' hyperthyroidism and ophthalmopathy. This clonotype was recorded many times. Amplification targeted TCR beta CDR3 regions from RNA transcripts. A first-round RT-PCR of the TCR CDR3 used the HTBI primer set. Via MiXCR, TCRdb re-called the multiplex PCR reads, giving one row per CDR3 protein. The sample lists some 770,000 distinct CDR3 sequences; 15% to 20% were seen once. Absent ophthalmopathy progression within 18 months defined stable Graves' hyperthyroidism. The study excluded patients with uncontrolled infection, other autoimmune disease, pregnancy or lactation. Trimming pared 0 bases from V and 0 bases from J, leaving 12 bases between. The germline CDR1 and CDR2 sequences are MNHNY and SVGAGI (reference sequence). The CDR3 sequence is 17 residues long.

The specimen was blood. The source is a man aged 18 to 35 with Graves' hyperthyroidism. The chain carries TRBV6-6 and TRBJ2-1; no definite D call. CDR3: CASSYSIGPGSYNEQFF. CDR3 DNA sequence: TGTGCCAGCAGTTACTCGATTGGACCGGGCTCCTACAATGAGCAGTTCTTC.